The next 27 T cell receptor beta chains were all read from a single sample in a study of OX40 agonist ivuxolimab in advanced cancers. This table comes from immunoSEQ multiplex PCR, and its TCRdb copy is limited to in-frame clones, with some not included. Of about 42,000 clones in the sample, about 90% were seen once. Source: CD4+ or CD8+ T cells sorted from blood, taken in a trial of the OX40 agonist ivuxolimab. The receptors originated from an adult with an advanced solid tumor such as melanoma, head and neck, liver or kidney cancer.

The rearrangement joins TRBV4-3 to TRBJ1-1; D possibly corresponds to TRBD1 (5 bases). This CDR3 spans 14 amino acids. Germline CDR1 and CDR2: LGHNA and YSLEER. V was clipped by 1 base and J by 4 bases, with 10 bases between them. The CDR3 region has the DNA TGCGCCAGCAGCCAAGCCAGGGTGGGCACTGAAGCTTTCTTT. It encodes CASSQARVGTEAFF.

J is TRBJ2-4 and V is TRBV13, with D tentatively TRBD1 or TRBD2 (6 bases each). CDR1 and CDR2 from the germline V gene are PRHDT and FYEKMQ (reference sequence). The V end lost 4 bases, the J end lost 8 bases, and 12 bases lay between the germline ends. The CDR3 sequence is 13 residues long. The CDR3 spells CASSSPGADIQYF. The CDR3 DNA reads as TGTGCCAGCAGCTCCCCGGGGGCGGACATTCAGTACTTC.

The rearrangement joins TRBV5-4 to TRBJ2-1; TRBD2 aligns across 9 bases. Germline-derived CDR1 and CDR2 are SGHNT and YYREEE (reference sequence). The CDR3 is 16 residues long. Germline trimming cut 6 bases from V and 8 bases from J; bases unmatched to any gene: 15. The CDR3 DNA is TGTGCCAGCACCGGCATAGCGGGAGCCCTTAGCTATGAGCAGTTCTTC. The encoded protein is CASTGIAGALSYEQFF.

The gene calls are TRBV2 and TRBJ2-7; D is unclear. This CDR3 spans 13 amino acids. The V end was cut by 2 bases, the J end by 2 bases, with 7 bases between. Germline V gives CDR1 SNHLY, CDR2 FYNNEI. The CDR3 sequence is CASSEYRTYEQYV. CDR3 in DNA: TGTGCCAGCAGTGAATACCGAACCTACGAGCAGTACGTC.

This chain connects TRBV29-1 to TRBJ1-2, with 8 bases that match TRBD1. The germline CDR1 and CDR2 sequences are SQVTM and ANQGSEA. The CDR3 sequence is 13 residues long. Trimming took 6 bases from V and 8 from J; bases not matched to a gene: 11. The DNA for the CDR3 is TGCAGCGTCCTACAGGGGGGAGATCGGGGCTACACCTTC. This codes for CSVLQGGDRGYTF.

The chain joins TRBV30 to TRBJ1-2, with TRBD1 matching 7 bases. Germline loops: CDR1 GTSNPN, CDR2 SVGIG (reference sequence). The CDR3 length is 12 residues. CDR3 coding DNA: TGTGCTTCGGACAGGACTAACTATGGCTACACCTTC. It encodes CASDRTNYGYTF.

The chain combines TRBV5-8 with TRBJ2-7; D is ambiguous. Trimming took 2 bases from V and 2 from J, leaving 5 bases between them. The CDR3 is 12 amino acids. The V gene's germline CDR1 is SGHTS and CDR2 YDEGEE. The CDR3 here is CASSLRTYEQYV. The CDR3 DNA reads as TGTGCCAGCAGCTTACGTACCTACGAGCAGTACGTC.

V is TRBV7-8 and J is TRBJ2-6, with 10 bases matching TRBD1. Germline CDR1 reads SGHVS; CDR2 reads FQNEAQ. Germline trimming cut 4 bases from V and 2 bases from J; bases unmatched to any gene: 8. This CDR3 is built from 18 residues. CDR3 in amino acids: CASSWPGQGSTGANVLTF. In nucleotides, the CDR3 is TGTGCCAGCAGCTGGCCGGGACAGGGGAGTACTGGGGCCAACGTCCTGACTTTC. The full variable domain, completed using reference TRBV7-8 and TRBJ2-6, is GAGVSQSPRYKVAKRGQDVALRCDPISGHVSLFWYQQALGQGPEFLTYFQNEAQLDKSGLPSDRFFAERPEGSVSTLKIQRTQQEDSAVYLCASSWPGQGSTGANVLTFGAGSRLTVL.

The CDR3: CASSLGQGFAYEQYF. The DNA of the CDR3 is TGTGCCAGCAGCTTGGGACAGGGATTCGCCTACGAGCAGTACTTC. The chain combines TRBV5-6 with TRBJ2-7; the match to TRBD1 covers 7 bases. V was pared by 0 bases and J by 2 bases, with 5 bases of the junction left unmatched. The CDR3 extends over 15 amino acids. In germline, CDR1 is SGHDT, CDR2 YYEEEE. Based on the CDR3 plus reference TRBV5-6 and TRBJ2-7, the full variable domain is DAGVTQSPTHLIKTRGQQVTLRCSPKSGHDTVSWYQQALGQGPQFIFQYYEEEERQRGNFPDRFSGHQFPNYSSELNVNALLLGDSALYLCASSLGQGFAYEQYFGPGTRLTVT.

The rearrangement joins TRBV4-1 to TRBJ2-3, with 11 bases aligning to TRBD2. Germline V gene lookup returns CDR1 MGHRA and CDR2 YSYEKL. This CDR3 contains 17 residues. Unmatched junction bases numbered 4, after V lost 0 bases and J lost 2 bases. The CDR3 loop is CASSQDPSGGPTDTQYF. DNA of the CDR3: TGCGCCAGCAGCCAAGACCCTAGCGGGGGGCCCACAGATACGCAGTATTTT.

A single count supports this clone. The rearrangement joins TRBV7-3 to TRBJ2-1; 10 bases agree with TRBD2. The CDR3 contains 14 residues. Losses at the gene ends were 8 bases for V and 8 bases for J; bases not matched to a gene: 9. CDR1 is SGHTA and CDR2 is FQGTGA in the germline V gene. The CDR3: CASCPASGSDEQFF. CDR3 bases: TGTGCCAGCTGCCCCGCTAGCGGGAGCGATGAGCAGTTCTTC.

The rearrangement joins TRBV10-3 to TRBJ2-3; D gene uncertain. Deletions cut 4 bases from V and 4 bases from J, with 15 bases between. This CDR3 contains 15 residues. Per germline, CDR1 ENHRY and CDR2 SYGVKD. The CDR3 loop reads CAISVGPSASDTQYF. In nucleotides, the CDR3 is TGTGCCATCAGTGTTGGACCATCGGCCTCAGATACGCAGTATTTT.

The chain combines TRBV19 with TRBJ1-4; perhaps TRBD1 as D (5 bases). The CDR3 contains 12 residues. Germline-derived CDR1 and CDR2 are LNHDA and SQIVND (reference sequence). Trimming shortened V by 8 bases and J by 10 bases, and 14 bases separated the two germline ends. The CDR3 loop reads CASRSGGGKLFF. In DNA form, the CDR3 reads TGTGCCAGTCGAAGCGGGGGGGGAAAACTGTTTTTT. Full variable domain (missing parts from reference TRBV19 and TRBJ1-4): DGGITQSPKYLFRKEGQNVTLSCEQNLNHDAMYWYRQDPGQGLRLIYYSQIVNDFQKGDIAEGYSVSREKKESFPLTVTSAQKNPTAFYLCASRSGGGKLFFGSGTQLSVL.

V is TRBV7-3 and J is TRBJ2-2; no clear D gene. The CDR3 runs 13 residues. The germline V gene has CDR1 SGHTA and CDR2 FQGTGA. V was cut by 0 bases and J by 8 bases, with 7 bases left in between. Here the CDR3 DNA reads TGTGCCAGCAGCTTAACGTGGGGTGGGGAGCTGTTTTTT. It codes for CASSLTWGGELFF.

The CDR3 bases are TGTGCCAGCAGTTTTTCACTGGGGTCCTACGAGCAGTACTTC. Translating it yields CASSFSLGSYEQYF. This chain connects TRBV27 to TRBJ2-7; D uncertain. V dropped 3 bases and J dropped 1 base, with 10 bases sitting between them. Germline CDR1 MNHEY, CDR2 SMNVEV (reference sequence). The length of the CDR3 is 14 residues.

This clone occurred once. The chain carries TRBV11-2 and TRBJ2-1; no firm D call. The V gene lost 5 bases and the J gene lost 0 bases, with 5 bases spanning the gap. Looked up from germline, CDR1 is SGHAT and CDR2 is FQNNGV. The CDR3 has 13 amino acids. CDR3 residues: CASSGRSYNEQFF. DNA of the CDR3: TGTGCCAGCAGCGGGCGCTCCTACAATGAGCAGTTCTTC.

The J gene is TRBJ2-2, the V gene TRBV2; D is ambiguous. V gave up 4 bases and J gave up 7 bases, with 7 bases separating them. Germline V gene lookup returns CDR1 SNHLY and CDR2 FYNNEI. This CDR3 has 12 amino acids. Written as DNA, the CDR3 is TGTGCCAGCAGTGTCCTCGACGGGGAGCTGTTTTTT. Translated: CASSVLDGELFF.

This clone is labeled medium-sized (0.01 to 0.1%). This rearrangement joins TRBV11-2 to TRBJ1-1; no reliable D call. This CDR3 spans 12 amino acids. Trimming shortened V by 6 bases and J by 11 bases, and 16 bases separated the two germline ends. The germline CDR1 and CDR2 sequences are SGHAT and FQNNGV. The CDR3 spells CASREGWGEAFF. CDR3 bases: TGTGCCAGCAGAGAAGGGTGGGGAGAGGCTTTCTTT.

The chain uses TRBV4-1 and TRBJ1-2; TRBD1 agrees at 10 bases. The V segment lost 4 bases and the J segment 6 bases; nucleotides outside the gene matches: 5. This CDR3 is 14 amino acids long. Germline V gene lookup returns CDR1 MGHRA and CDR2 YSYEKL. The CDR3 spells CASSPGQGLDGYTF. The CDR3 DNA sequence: TGCGCCAGCAGCCCGGGACAGGGGTTAGATGGCTACACCTTC.

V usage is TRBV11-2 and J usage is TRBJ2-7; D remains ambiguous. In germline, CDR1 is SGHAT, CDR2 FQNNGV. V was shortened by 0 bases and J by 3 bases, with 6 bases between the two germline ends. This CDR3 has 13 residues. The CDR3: CASSLDLNYEQYF. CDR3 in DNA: TGTGCCAGCAGCTTAGACCTTAACTACGAGCAGTACTTC.

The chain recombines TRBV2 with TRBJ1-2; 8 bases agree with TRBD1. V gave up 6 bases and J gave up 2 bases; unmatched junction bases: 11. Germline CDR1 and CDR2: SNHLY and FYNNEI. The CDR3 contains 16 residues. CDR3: CASRRGQDDLNYGYTF. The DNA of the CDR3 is TGTGCCAGCAGGAGGGGACAGGATGACTTAAACTATGGCTACACCTTC.

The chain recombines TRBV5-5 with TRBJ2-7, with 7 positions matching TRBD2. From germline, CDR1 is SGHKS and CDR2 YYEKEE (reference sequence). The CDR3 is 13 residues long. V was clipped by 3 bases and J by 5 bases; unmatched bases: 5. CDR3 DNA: TGTGCCAGCAGCTGGGGTCGGGGGGACGAGCAGTACTTC. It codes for CASSWGRGDEQYF.

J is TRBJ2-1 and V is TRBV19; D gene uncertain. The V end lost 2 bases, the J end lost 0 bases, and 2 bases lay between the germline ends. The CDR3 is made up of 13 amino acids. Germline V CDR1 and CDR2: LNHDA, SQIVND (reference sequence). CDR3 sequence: CASSISSYNEQFF. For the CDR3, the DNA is TGTGCCAGTAGTATAAGCTCCTACAATGAGCAGTTCTTC.

The CDR3 region is CASSLISGESSPLHF. For the CDR3, the DNA is TGTGCCAGCAGCTTAATCTCAGGGGAGTCATCACCCCTCCACTTT. This chain uses TRBV11-2 with TRBJ1-6; possible D gene TRBD1, 6 bases. Trimming pared 2 bases from V and 10 bases from J, leaving 15 bases between. CDR1 is SGHAT and CDR2 is FQNNGV in the germline V gene. The CDR3 totals 15 residues.

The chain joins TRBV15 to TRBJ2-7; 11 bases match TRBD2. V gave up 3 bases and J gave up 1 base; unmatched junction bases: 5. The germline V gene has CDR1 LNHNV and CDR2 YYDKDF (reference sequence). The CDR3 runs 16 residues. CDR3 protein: CATSSPSGRSSYEQYF. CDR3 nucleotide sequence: TGTGCCACCAGCAGCCCTAGCGGGAGGTCTTCCTACGAGCAGTACTTC.

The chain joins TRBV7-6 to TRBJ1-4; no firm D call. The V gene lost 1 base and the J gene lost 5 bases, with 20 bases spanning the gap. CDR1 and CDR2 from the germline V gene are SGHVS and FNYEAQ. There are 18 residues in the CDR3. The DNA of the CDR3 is TGTGCCAGCAGCTTAGATGGTAAACAGTTGGACTTAAATGAAAAACTGTTTTTT. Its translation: CASSLDGKQLDLNEKLFF.

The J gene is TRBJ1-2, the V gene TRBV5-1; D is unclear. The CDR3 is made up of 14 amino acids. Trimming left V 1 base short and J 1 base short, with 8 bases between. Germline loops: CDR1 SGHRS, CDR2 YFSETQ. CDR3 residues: CASSLPGVNYGYTF. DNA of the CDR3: TGCGCCAGCAGCTTGCCCGGAGTTAACTATGGCTACACCTTC.